The 32 T cell receptor beta chains below all came from one sample that was sequenced in a study of blood T cells in healthy people across ages. Alongside a J-beta primer mix, a sample-barcoded 5' primer served in a second PCR lasting roughly 6 to 12 cycles. TCRdb itself ran the 5' RACE reads through MiXCR, one entry per CDR3 protein. The sample records 1.5 million or so distinct CDR3 sequences, 40% to 50% being singletons. Sequencing was done on a sample of blood. These receptor sequences come from a woman younger than 30 in good health.

V usage is TRBV7-7 and J usage is TRBJ2-7; D possibly corresponds to TRBD2 (6 bases). Trimming cost V 5 bases and J 7 bases, with 18 bases left between them. This CDR3 comprises 14 residues. Germline CDR1 reads SSHAT; CDR2 reads FNYEAQ (reference sequence). CDR3: CASSLGTQDNEQYF. In DNA, the CDR3 is TGTGCCAGCAGCCTCGGGACTCAAGACAATGAGCAGTACTTC.

This clonotype was observed at least ten times. V gene TRBV20-1 combines with J gene TRBJ2-5, with TRBD1 identical over 9 bases. The J call is in doubt because the DNA end fits TRBJ2-7 better. The CDR3 is 15 amino acids. Germline V gene data show CDR1 as DFQATT and CDR2 as SNEGSKA (reference sequence). CDR3 protein: CSARDWTGVGLEQYF. In DNA, the CDR3 is TGCAGTGCTAGAGATTGGACAGGGGTAGGTCTCGAGCAGTACTTC.

This clonotype showed up just once. V and J are TRBV5-1 and TRBJ2-4, with 9 nucleotides matching TRBD1. With the DNA end fitting TRBJ2-7 better, the J assignment may be wrong. The CDR3 runs 16 residues. The germline V gene encodes CDR1 SGHRS and CDR2 YFSETQ. CDR3 coding DNA: TGCGCCAGCAGCTCAGCCCCGGGACAGGGAGCCTGCGAGCAGTACTTC. Protein sequence: CASSSAPGQGACEQYF.

The chain couples TRBV10-3 to TRBJ2-7; 9 nucleotides line up with TRBD1. The CDR3 is 19 amino acids. In germline, CDR1 is ENHRY, CDR2 SYGVKD. V gave up 4 bases and J gave up 0 bases; unmatched junction bases: 16. CDR3 sequence reads: CAISGTPGQGSDFSYEQYF. CDR3 coding DNA: TGTGCCATCAGTGGCACGCCGGGACAGGGCAGTGATTTCTCCTACGAGCAGTACTTC.

The chain employs TRBV25-1 and TRBJ2-5; D is unclear. Trimming pared 3 bases from V and 11 bases from J, leaving 16 bases between. CDR3 length: 13 amino acids. CDR1 and CDR2 from the germline V gene are MGHDK and SYGVNS. In DNA, the CDR3 is TGTGCCAGCAGTGACCAAAGGACCCCTGAGCAGTACTTC. Translation: CASSDQRTPEQYF.

This chain connects TRBV7-2 to TRBJ2-1; 8 positions match TRBD1. Losses at the gene ends were 1 base for V and 4 bases for J; bases not matched to a gene: 9. The CDR3 runs 17 residues. Germline V gene data show CDR1 as SGHTA and CDR2 as FQGNSA. This CDR3 reads CASSLGRGGQGYNEQFF. CDR3 bases: TGTGCCAGCAGCTTAGGGCGGGGCGGACAGGGTTACAATGAGCAGTTCTTC.

The rearrangement joins TRBV10-3 to TRBJ2-1; D ambiguous. The CDR3 totals 14 residues. V was trimmed by 4 bases and J by 10 bases, leaving 17 bases between them. CDR1 ENHRY and CDR2 SYGVKD come from the germline V gene. CDR3 in DNA: TGTGCCATCAGTGCCATGTCGCTAAGCTACGAGCAGTTCTTC. Residues: CAISAMSLSYEQFF.

The rearrangement uses TRBV18 and TRBJ1-5, with D maybe TRBD1 (6 bases). From germline, CDR1 is KGHSH and CDR2 LQKENI. The CDR3 loop spans 16 amino acids. Trimming took 8 bases from V and 2 from J, leaving 19 bases between them. CDR3 amino acids: CASTHTTGGRNQPQHF. The CDR3 DNA reads as TGTGCCAGCACCCACACGACAGGAGGACGCAATCAGCCCCAGCATTTT. The whole variable domain, remainder taken from reference TRBV18 and TRBJ1-5, is NAGVMQNPRHLVRRRGQEARLRCSPMKGHSHVYWYRQLPEEGLKFMVYLQKENIIDESGMPKERFSAEFPKEGPSILRIQQVVRGDSAAYFCASTHTTGGRNQPQHFGDGTRLSIL.

The J gene is TRBJ2-1, the V gene TRBV5-1, with 7 bases fitting TRBD2. CDR1 and CDR2 from the germline V gene are SGHRS and YFSETQ. The CDR3 totals 15 residues. Unmatched junction bases numbered 7, after V lost 7 bases and J lost 0 bases. The CDR3 loop reads CASQLGGSSYNEQFF. DNA for the CDR3: TGCGCCAGCCAACTGGGGGGGAGCTCCTACAATGAGCAGTTCTTC.

J is TRBJ2-3 and V is TRBV5-1; TRBD1 might be the D (6 bases). CDR1 and CDR2 from the germline V gene are SGHRS and YFSETQ. This CDR3 spans 18 amino acids. Trimming stripped 4 bases from V and 1 base from J, with 22 bases between. This CDR3 reads CASSPIAITGIGTDTQYF. CDR3 DNA: TGCGCCAGCAGCCCGATCGCGATAACAGGGATCGGCACAGATACGCAGTATTTT. The complete variable domain, with remaining parts taken from reference TRBV5-1 and TRBJ2-3, reads KAGVTQTPRYLIKTRGQQVTLSCSPISGHRSVSWYQQTPGQGLQFLFEYFSETQRNKGNFPGRFSGRQFSNSRSEMNVSTLELGDSALYLCASSPIAITGIGTDTQYFGPGTRLTVL.

The chain combines TRBV5-1 with TRBJ2-7, with TRBD2 matching 8 bases. Germline loops: CDR1 SGHRS, CDR2 YFSETQ. With V trimmed by 0 bases and J by 0 bases, 11 bases remained unmatched. This CDR3 contains 18 residues. CDR3 DNA: TGCGCCAGCAGCTTGGGGGGTTTTAGCGGGGCTGGCTCCTACGAGCAGTACTTC. It yields the protein CASSLGGFSGAGSYEQYF. Based on the CDR3 plus reference TRBV5-1 and TRBJ2-7, the full variable domain is KAGVTQTPRYLIKTRGQQVTLSCSPISGHRSVSWYQQTPGQGLQFLFEYFSETQRNKGNFPGRFSGRQFSNSRSEMNVSTLELGDSALYLCASSLGGFSGAGSYEQYFGPGTRLTVT.

This clonotype was seen more than once but under ten times. The chain recombines TRBV6-6 with TRBJ1-2; D remains ambiguous. Looked up from germline, CDR1 is MNHNY and CDR2 is SVGAGI (reference sequence). Between the trimmed V and J ends, which lost 2 bases and 0 bases, there was a span of 10 bases. CDR3 size: 15 residues. The CDR3, as DNA: TGTGCCAGCAGTTACGAAGGGCTTTCTAACTATGGCTACACCTTC. Encoded protein: CASSYEGLSNYGYTF.

Points on this clonotype: An end of the junction does not agree with germline; a read error may underlie this. This chain joins TRBV5-1 and TRBJ2-3; 8 nucleotides line up with TRBD1. Germline V gives CDR1 SGHRS, CDR2 YFSETQ. The CDR3 is 13 residues long. CDR3 amino acids: CASSAGGTDKQYF. The CDR3 region has the DNA TGCGCCAGCAGCGCAGGGGGCACAGATAAGCAGTATTTT. The full variable domain, in which reference TRBV5-1 and TRBJ2-3 provide the parts outside the CDR3, is KAGVTQTPRYLIKTRGQQVTLSCSPISGHRSVSWYQQTPGQGLQFLFEYFSETQRNKGNFPGRFSGRQFSNSRSEMNVSTLELGDSALYLCASSAGGTDKQYFGPGTRLTVL.

The gene calls are TRBV27 and TRBJ2-5; D possibly corresponds to TRBD2 (5 bases). The J call may be in error: the DNA end matches TRBJ2-7 better. There are 14 residues in the CDR3. Germline lookup yields CDR1 MNHEY and CDR2 SMNVEV (reference sequence). CDR3 nucleotide sequence: TGTGCCAGCAGTTTTAGCCGGGGATCCCACGAGCAGTACTTC. Its translation: CASSFSRGSHEQYF.

The chain carries TRBV12-3 or TRBV12-4 and TRBJ1-2; TRBD1 might be the D (6 bases). The CDR3 is 15 amino acids. V gave up 2 bases and J gave up 4 bases, with 14 bases separating them. CDR3 loop: CASSLSGARLYGYTF. CDR3 in DNA: TGTGCCAGCAGTTTATCGGGGGCCAGACTCTATGGCTACACCTTC.

The chain links TRBV9 to TRBJ2-2; no clear D gene. Germline CDR1 is SGDLS and CDR2 is YYNGEE. Trimming stripped 1 base from V and 7 bases from J, with 5 bases between. The CDR3 runs to 12 residues. The DNA for the CDR3 is TGTGCCAGCAGCGTATTTCGCGGGGAGCTGTTTTTT. Translation: CASSVFRGELFF.

The table lists this clonotype with a few counts. CDR3 sequence (DNA): TGCAGTGCCACGACAGGGATGAACACTGAAGCTTTCTTT. It translates to CSATTGMNTEAFF. The chain links TRBV20-1 to TRBJ1-1; 7 bases align to TRBD1. The CDR3 sequence is 13 residues long. The ends lost 6 bases at V and 0 bases at J; junction bases unmatched: 4. Germline values: CDR1 DFQATT, CDR2 SNEGSKA (reference sequence).

The count of this clonotype is one. The chain is built from TRBV27 and TRBJ2-2; the D gene is possibly TRBD2 (6 bases). Trimming pared 3 bases from V and 3 bases from J, leaving 8 bases between. CDR1 is MNHEY, CDR2 SMNVEV, per germline (reference sequence). The CDR3 contains 14 residues. CDR3 protein: CASSFGGHTGELFF. In nucleotides, the CDR3 is TGTGCCAGCAGTTTCGGAGGGCACACCGGGGAGCTGTTTTTT.

This clonotype was counted at least ten times. V is TRBV27 and J is TRBJ1-2, with 9 bases fitting TRBD1. The CDR3 extends over 13 amino acids. V lost 5 bases and J lost 7; bases outside the gene matches: 5. CDR1 is MNHEY and CDR2 is SMNVEV in the germline V gene (reference sequence). CDR3 in DNA: TGTGCCAGCAGTCCGGGACAGGGTCTTGGCTACACCTTC. Its translation is CASSPGQGLGYTF.

This clonotype has just a few counts. The rearrangement joins TRBV6-6 to TRBJ1-3; tentatively, D is TRBD1 (6 bases). Germline V gene data show CDR1 as MNHNY and CDR2 as SVGAGI (reference sequence). Trimming shortened V by 5 bases and J by 0 bases, and 14 bases separated the two germline ends. The CDR3 loop spans 16 amino acids. This CDR3 reads CASSQWTVFSGNTIYF. CDR3 sequence (DNA): TGTGCCAGCAGTCAATGGACAGTCTTCTCTGGAAACACCATATATTTT.

This clonotype has more than one count but fewer than ten. CDR3 bases: TGTGCCAGTAGGGATACTAACTATGGCTACACCTTC. Translation gives CASRDTNYGYTF. The chain carries TRBV19 and TRBJ1-2; D gene unclear. This CDR3 has 12 amino acids. The germline V gene has CDR1 LNHDA and CDR2 SQIVND (reference sequence). Trimming left V 6 bases short and J 0 bases short, with 5 bases between.

The rearrangement joins TRBV20-1 to TRBJ2-7; 7 bases agree with TRBD1. Per the germline V gene, CDR1 is DFQATT and CDR2 is SNEGSKA (reference sequence). The CDR3 sequence is 15 residues long. Germline trimming cut 4 bases from V and 0 bases from J; bases unmatched to any gene: 9. The CDR3 DNA reads TGCAGTGCTAAGACTTACCGGGACAGCTCCTACGAGCAGTACTTC. Protein sequence: CSAKTYRDSSYEQYF.

There are a few counts of this clonotype. The chain employs TRBV27 and TRBJ2-1; TRBD2 agrees at 8 bases. The ends lost 6 bases at V and 5 bases at J; junction bases unmatched: 21. Germline V CDR1 and CDR2: MNHEY, SMNVEV (reference sequence). The CDR3 contains 19 residues. CDR3 DNA sequence: TGTGCCAGCAGCCTGTCGTGGCTAGCGGGCCTCCAAGGTCACAATGAGCAGTTCTTC. Its protein product is CASSLSWLAGLQGHNEQFF.

The chain links TRBV20-1 to TRBJ2-7; D could derive from TRBD1 or TRBD2 (5 bases each). In germline, CDR1 is DFQATT, CDR2 SNEGSKA (reference sequence). The CDR3 consists of 15 residues. The germline V and J ends were trimmed by 0 bases and 6 bases, with 18 bases remaining between them. Written as DNA, the CDR3 is TGCAGTGCTAGAGATGTCGCTCTAGGGACCTCCGAGCAGTACTTC. It encodes CSARDVALGTSEQYF.

Note on this clonotype: The junction differs from germline at one of its ends, possibly a read error. The gene calls are TRBV5-1 and TRBJ2-3, with TRBD2 identical over 7 bases. This CDR3 has 16 residues. Germline V CDR1 and CDR2: SGHRS, YFSETQ. The CDR3 spells CASSLEAGGSTDTQYF. DNA of the CDR3: TGTGCCAGCAGCTTAGAAGCCGGGGGGAGCACAGATACGCAGTATTTT. The entire variable domain, with the rest obtained from reference TRBV5-1 and TRBJ2-3, is as follows: KAGVTQTPRYLIKTRGQQVTLSCSPISGHRSVSWYQQTPGQGLQFLFEYFSETQRNKGNFPGRFSGRQFSNSRSEMNVSTLELGDSALYLCASSLEAGGSTDTQYFGPGTRLTVL.

Turning to this clonotype: A read error may account for a junction end that differs from germline. The chain is built from TRBV4-2 and TRBJ2-4; 7 positions match TRBD2. The DNA end favors TRBJ2-7, so the J call may be wrong. This CDR3 contains 14 residues. Germline loops: CDR1 LGHNA, CDR2 YNFKEQ. CDR3 loop: CANSQEAGIYEQYF. DNA for the CDR3: TGTGCCAACAGCCAAGAAGCGGGGATCTACGAGCAGTACTTC.

This clonotype turned up a few times. DNA for the CDR3: TGTGCCAGCAGTTTAGATAGTTGGGACAGGCCACCCACCGGTGGCTACACCTTC. Its translation: CASSLDSWDRPPTGGYTF. The chain couples TRBV12-3 or TRBV12-4 to TRBJ1-2, with TRBD1 matching over 8 bases. The J segment lost 7 bases and the V segment lost 1 base, leaving 17 bases of the junction unmatched. This CDR3 contains 18 residues.

The chain links TRBV27 to TRBJ2-6; 11 nucleotides line up with TRBD2. Looked up from germline, CDR1 is MNHEY and CDR2 is SMNVEV (reference sequence). The length of the CDR3 is 17 residues. The V gene end was trimmed by 5 bases and the J gene end by 4 bases; junction bases not matched to a gene: 7. The CDR3 loop is CASSPLAGGLGANVLTF. In DNA form, the CDR3 reads TGTGCCAGCAGTCCGTTAGCGGGAGGGCTCGGGGCCAACGTCCTGACTTTC. Full variable domain (outside the CDR3, taken from reference TRBV27 and TRBJ2-6): EAQVTQNPRYLITVTGKKLTVTCSQNMNHEYMSWYRQDPGLGLRQIYYSMNVEVTDKGDVPEGYKVSRKEKRNFPLILESPSPNQTSLYFCASSPLAGGLGANVLTFGAGSRLTVL.

The chain's CDR3 is CASSLGAGGWDEQYF. The CDR3 coding sequence is TGTGCCAGCAGCTTAGGAGCGGGGGGCTGGGATGAGCAGTACTTC. V usage is TRBV7-2 and J usage is TRBJ2-7, with 9 bases fitting TRBD2. This CDR3 is 15 amino acids long. V lost 1 base, J lost 7 bases, and 8 bases stayed unmatched. Germline values: CDR1 SGHTA, CDR2 FQGNSA.

The chain combines TRBV28 with TRBJ2-1; 10 nucleotides match TRBD2. V trimming: 7 bases; J trimming: 8 bases; junction bases outside the gene matches: 14. This CDR3 spans 16 amino acids. Germline V gene sequence: CDR1 MDHEN, CDR2 SYDVKM. For the CDR3, the DNA is TGTGCCAGCATTCGATTAGGAGCGGGAGGGCTAGATGAGCAGTTCTTC. This sequence encodes CASIRLGAGGLDEQFF.

This chain connects TRBV6-1 to TRBJ1-1; maybe TRBD1 (5 bases). CDR1 and CDR2 from the germline V gene are MNHNS and SASEGT. V lost 4 bases to trimming and J lost 6 bases, with 15 bases between them. CDR3 length: 14 residues. In DNA, the CDR3 is TGTGCCAGCAGTGCGCCGTGGGGGGGGGCTGAAGCTTTCTTT. This gives the protein CASSAPWGGAEAFF.

This chain joins TRBV10-3 and TRBJ2-6, with 7 bases identical to TRBD1. Unmatched junction bases numbered 12, after V lost 0 bases and J lost 4 bases. The germline gives CDR1 ENHRY, CDR2 SYGVKD. The CDR3 is made up of 19 amino acids. The DNA of the CDR3 is TGTGCCATCAGTGAGTCTGGGACAGCTATCCCGTTCGGGGCCAACGTCCTGACTTTC. Protein: CAISESGTAIPFGANVLTF.